The 16 T cell receptor beta chains given below trace back to one sample, sequenced in a study of T cells in Graves' hyperthyroidism and ophthalmopathy. The investigators amplified TCR beta CDR3 regions from RNA transcripts. In the first-round RT-PCR of the TCR CDR3, the HTBI primer set was used. TCRdb passed the multiplex PCR reads through MiXCR, listing each CDR3 protein once. The sample shows 400,000 or so distinct CDR3 sequences, roughly 14% of them seen only once. Material for sequencing was blood. The source is a woman younger than 45 with Graves' ophthalmopathy.

The genes are TRBV7-9 and TRBJ1-2, with 9 bases aligning to TRBD1. There are 15 residues in the CDR3. The V gene end was trimmed by 1 base and the J gene end by 8 bases; junction bases not matched to a gene: 8. Germline CDR1 and CDR2: SEHNR and FQNEAQ (reference sequence). CDR3 in amino acids: CASSLGTGVDGGYTF. The CDR3 nucleotides are TGTGCCAGCAGCTTAGGGACAGGGGTGGATGGGGGCTACACCTTC.

There are many counts of this clonotype. This rearrangement joins TRBV20-1 to TRBJ2-3, with 12 bases fitting TRBD2. The length of the CDR3 is 16 residues. Trimming at V came to 2 bases and at J to 2 bases, leaving 5 bases not matched to a gene. The germline V gene encodes CDR1 DFQATT and CDR2 SNEGSKA (reference sequence). The CDR3: CSARSLAGGYTDTQYF. The CDR3, as DNA: TGCAGTGCTAGATCACTAGCGGGGGGATACACAGATACGCAGTATTTT.

V gene TRBV20-1 combines with J gene TRBJ1-2; D call uncertain. Trimming pared 0 bases from V and 8 bases from J, leaving 13 bases between. In germline, CDR1 is DFQATT, CDR2 SNEGSKA (reference sequence). CDR3 length: 13 residues. The CDR3 loop reads CSARDSYVRGYTF. For the CDR3, the DNA is TGCAGTGCTAGAGACAGTTATGTTAGGGGCTACACCTTC.

This clonotype was counted at least ten times. The DNA for the CDR3 is TGTGCCAGCTCACCACCCAGTAGTCGAGGTCAGCCCCAGCATTTT. This codes for CASSPPSSRGQPQHF. This chain joins TRBV18 and TRBJ1-5; D unclear. This CDR3 contains 15 residues. V dropped 0 bases and J dropped 6 bases, with 12 bases sitting between them. The germline CDR1 and CDR2 sequences are KGHSH and LQKENI. Drawing the rest from reference TRBV18 and TRBJ1-5, the complete variable domain is NAGVMQNPRHLVRRRGQEARLRCSPMKGHSHVYWYRQLPEEGLKFMVYLQKENIIDESGMPKERFSAEFPKEGPSILRIQQVVRGDSAAYFCASSPPSSRGQPQHFGDGTRLSIL.

This clonotype came up many times. The chain has TRBV7-6 and TRBJ2-7, with 7 bases identical to TRBD1. The junction had 3 bases not matched to a gene; V was cut back by 1 base and J by 3 bases. CDR1 and CDR2 from the germline V gene are SGHVS and FNYEAQ. The CDR3 has 14 amino acids. CDR3 DNA: TGTGCCAGCAGCTTAGAGGGGGCAAACTACGAGCAGTACTTC. As protein: CASSLEGANYEQYF.

The table lists this clonotype with a few counts. The chain uses TRBV6-8 and TRBJ1-5; D is possibly TRBD1 (5 bases). Trimming took off 1 base at V and 0 bases at J, with 13 bases between the two ends. The CDR3 consists of 17 residues. In germline, CDR1 is MNHGY, CDR2 SAAAGT. The CDR3 is CASSYYLTAHSNQPQHF. For the CDR3, the DNA is TGTGCCAGCAGTTACTATTTGACAGCCCATAGCAATCAGCCCCAGCATTTT.

This clonotype showed up just a few times. At one boundary the junction diverges from the germline segment, which might be a read error. The rearrangement joins TRBV7-8 to TRBJ1-4; D is possibly TRBD1 (5 bases). CDR3 length equals 18 residues. CDR1 SGHVS and CDR2 FQNEAQ come from the germline V gene. CDR3 nucleotides: TGTGCCTGCAGCTTTTTAGCGGGACGGCCTGCAACTAATGAAAAACTGTTTTTT. Its translation: CACSFLAGRPATNEKLFF.

Ten or more counts support this clonotype. This chain connects TRBV20-1 to TRBJ1-1; D gene ambiguous. Trimming stripped 1 base from V and 4 bases from J, with 10 bases between. This CDR3 region has 13 residues. Germline V gene sequence: CDR1 DFQATT, CDR2 SNEGSKA (reference sequence). CDR3 protein: CSARGDLGTEAFF. As DNA, the CDR3 is TGCAGTGCTAGAGGGGATTTGGGCACTGAAGCTTTCTTT.

This clonotype has at least ten counts. The V gene is TRBV28, the J gene TRBJ1-5; 7 nucleotides align to TRBD1. The CDR3 covers 14 residues. Trimming cost V 4 bases and J 4 bases; bases outside gene matches: 4. Germline assignment: CDR1 MDHEN and CDR2 SYDVKM. CDR3 sequence reads: CASSSRDRNQPQHF. The CDR3 coding sequence is TGTGCCAGCAGTTCCCGGGACAGAAATCAGCCCCAGCATTTT.

This clonotype occurred many times. This chain uses TRBV3-1 with TRBJ2-5; 9 bases align to TRBD2. After removal of 1 base from V and 4 bases from J, the junction contained 13 bases not matched to a gene. There are 18 residues in the CDR3. CDR1 LGHDT and CDR2 YNNKEL come from the germline V gene (reference sequence). The CDR3 region has the DNA TGTGCCAGCAGCCAAGTGCGAGCGGGGGGCCCCTGGGGAGAGACCCAGTACTTC. It yields the protein CASSQVRAGGPWGETQYF.

This clonotype was counted at least ten times. The chain is built from TRBV13 and TRBJ2-5; D might be TRBD1 (6 bases). Trimming pared 5 bases from V and 3 bases from J, leaving 13 bases between. Per germline, CDR1 PRHDT and CDR2 FYEKMQ (reference sequence). This CDR3 has 14 amino acids. DNA of the CDR3: TGTGCCAGCAGCCCCCGGGACACTAAAGAGACCCAGTACTTC. Amino acid sequence: CASSPRDTKETQYF. Full variable domain (outside the CDR3, taken from reference TRBV13 and TRBJ2-5): AAGVIQSPRHLIKEKRETATLKCYPIPRHDTVYWYQQGPGQDPQFLISFYEKMQSDKGSIPDRFSAQQFSDYHSELNMSSLELGDSALYFCASSPRDTKETQYFGPGTRLLVL.

This rearrangement joins TRBV29-1 to TRBJ2-7, with unresolved D. The CDR3 is 12 amino acids. Germline CDR1 is SQVTM and CDR2 is ANQGSEA. Trimming left V 2 bases short and J 4 bases short, with 9 bases between. The CDR3 DNA follows: TGCAGCGTTGAATTGTCCCGTTACGAGCAGTACTTC. As protein: CSVELSRYEQYF.

The genes are TRBV6-1 and TRBJ1-5; the D gene is possibly TRBD1 (5 bases). There are 14 residues in the CDR3. Trimming shortened V by 6 bases and J by 2 bases, and 11 bases separated the two germline ends. The germline CDR1 and CDR2 sequences are MNHNS and SASEGT. CDR3 sequence: CASRREQGNQPQHF. The CDR3 coding sequence is TGTGCCAGCAGAAGGGAACAGGGCAATCAGCCCCAGCATTTT.

This clonotype was counted many times. The chain joins TRBV3-1 to TRBJ1-1, with D possibly being TRBD1 (6 bases). Trimming took 1 base from V and 3 from J, leaving 18 bases between them. This CDR3 is built from 17 residues. Germline CDR1 is LGHDT and CDR2 is YNNKEL (reference sequence). For the CDR3, the DNA is TGTGCCAGCAGCCAAGCTAAAATGTCGGACAGTGACACTGAAGCTTTCTTT. The encoded protein is CASSQAKMSDSDTEAFF.

Many counts were recorded for this clonotype. V gene TRBV3-1 combines with J gene TRBJ1-2; no clear D gene. The V end was cut by 4 bases, the J end by 8 bases, with 20 bases between. The germline gives CDR1 LGHDT, CDR2 YNNKEL (reference sequence). The CDR3 spans 15 residues. DNA of the CDR3: TGTGCCAGCAGCCCCGCCCGATCCGGGCCCGGCGGCTACACCTTC. It is translated as CASSPARSGPGGYTF. Full variable domain (outside the CDR3, taken from reference TRBV3-1 and TRBJ1-2): DTAVSQTPKYLVTQMGNDKSIKCEQNLGHDTMYWYKQDSKKFLKIMFSYNNKELIINETVPNRFSPKSPDKAHLNLHINSLELGDSAVYFCASSPARSGPGGYTFGSGTRLTVV.

This clonotype was observed many times. V usage is TRBV27 and J usage is TRBJ1-2; no clear D gene. The CDR3 sequence is 13 residues long. The germline V and J ends were trimmed by 2 bases and 8 bases, with 12 bases remaining between them. From germline, CDR1 is MNHEY and CDR2 SMNVEV (reference sequence). Here the CDR3 reads CASSLRQLSGYTF. As DNA, the CDR3 is TGTGCCAGCAGTTTACGACAACTATCCGGCTACACCTTC.